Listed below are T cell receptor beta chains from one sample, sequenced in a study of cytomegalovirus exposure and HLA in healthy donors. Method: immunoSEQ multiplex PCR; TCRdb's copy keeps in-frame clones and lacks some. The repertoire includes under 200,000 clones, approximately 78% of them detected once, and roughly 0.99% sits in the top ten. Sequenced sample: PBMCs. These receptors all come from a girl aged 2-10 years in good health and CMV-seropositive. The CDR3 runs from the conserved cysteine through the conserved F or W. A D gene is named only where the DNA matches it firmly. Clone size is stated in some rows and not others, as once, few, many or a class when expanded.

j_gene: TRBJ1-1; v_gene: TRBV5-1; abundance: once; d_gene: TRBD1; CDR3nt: TGCGCCAGCAGGGGACAGACCAGTATGAACACTGAAGCTTTCTTT; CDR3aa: CASRGQTSMNTEAFF
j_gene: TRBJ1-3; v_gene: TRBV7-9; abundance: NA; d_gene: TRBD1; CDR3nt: TGTGCCAGCAGCTTTGAAGGGGGCACTGGAAACACCATATATTTT; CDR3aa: CASSFEGGTGNTIYF
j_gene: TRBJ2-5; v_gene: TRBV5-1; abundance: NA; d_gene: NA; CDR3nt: TGCGCCAGCAGCTTGTCCCAGTACCAAGAGACCCAGTACTTC; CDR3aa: CASSLSQYQETQYF
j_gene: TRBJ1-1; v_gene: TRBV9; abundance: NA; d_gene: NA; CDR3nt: TGTGCCAGCAGCGGGACGGGACAGAACACTGAAGCTTTCTTT; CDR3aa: CASSGTGQNTEAFF
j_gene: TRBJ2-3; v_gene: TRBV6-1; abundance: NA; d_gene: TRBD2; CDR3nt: TGTGCCAGCGGGGGGCGGGAGGGCACCACAGATACGCAGTATTTT; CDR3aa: CASGGREGTTDTQYF
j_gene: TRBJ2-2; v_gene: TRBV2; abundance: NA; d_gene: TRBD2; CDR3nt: TGTGCCAGCGGGGCGGGAGTGAGTACCGGGGAGCTGTTTTTT; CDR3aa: CASGAGVSTGELFF
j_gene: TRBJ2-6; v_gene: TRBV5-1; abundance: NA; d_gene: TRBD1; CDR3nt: TGCGCCAGCAGCTTGGGACAGGGTGGCTCTGGGGCCAACGTCCTGACTTTC; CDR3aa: CASSLGQGGSGANVLTF
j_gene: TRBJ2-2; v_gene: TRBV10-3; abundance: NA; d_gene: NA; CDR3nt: TGTGCCATCAGTGAGTCGCGAGTCACCGGGGAGCTGTTTTTT; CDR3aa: CAISESRVTGELFF
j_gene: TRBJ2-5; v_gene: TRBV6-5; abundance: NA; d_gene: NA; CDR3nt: TGTGCCAGCAGTTACTCGAGAGAGACCCAGTACTTC; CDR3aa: CASSYSRETQYF
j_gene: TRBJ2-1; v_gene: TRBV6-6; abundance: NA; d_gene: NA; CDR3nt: TGTGCCAGCAGTTACTCGACTACGTATACGTACAATGAGCAGTTCTTC; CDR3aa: CASSYSTTYTYNEQFF
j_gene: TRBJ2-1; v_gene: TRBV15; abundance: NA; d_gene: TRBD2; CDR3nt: TGTGCCACCAGCAGATACCCCCTAGCGGGAGGGCACAATGAGCAGTTCTTC; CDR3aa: CATSRYPLAGGHNEQFF
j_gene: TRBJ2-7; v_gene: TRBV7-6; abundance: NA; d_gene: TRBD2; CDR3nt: TGTGCCAGCAGCTTAATGCGACTAGCGGGAGCTTTTGTCAACGAGCAGTACTTC; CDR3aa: CASSLMRLAGAFVNEQYF
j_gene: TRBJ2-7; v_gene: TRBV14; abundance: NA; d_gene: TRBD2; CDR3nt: TGTGCCAGCAGCCGGACTAGCGGGATCGGCGAGCAGTACTTC; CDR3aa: CASSRTSGIGEQYF
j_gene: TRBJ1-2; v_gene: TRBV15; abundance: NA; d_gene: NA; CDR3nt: TGTGCCACCAGCAGAGCGGACGGGGTAGGCTATGGCTACACCTTC; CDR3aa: CATSRADGVGYGYTF
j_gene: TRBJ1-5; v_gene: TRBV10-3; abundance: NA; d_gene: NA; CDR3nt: TGTGCCATCAGTGAACAGGGTAGACCTAGCAATCAGCCCCAGCATTTT; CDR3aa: CAISEQGRPSNQPQHF
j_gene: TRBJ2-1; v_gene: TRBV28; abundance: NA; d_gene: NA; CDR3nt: TGTGCCAGCAGGTCTAATACGGGAGCCGGCTACAATGAGCAGTTCTTC; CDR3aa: CASRSNTGAGYNEQFF
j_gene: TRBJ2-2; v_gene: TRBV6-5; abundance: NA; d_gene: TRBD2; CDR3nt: TGTGCCAGCAGCCTCGGGAGGGCGAACACCGGGGAGCTGTTTTTT; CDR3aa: CASSLGRANTGELFF
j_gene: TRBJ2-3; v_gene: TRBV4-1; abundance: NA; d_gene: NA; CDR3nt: TGCGCCGCCAGGAGGGTCGGTAGCCCAGATACGCAGTATTTT; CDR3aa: CAARRVGSPDTQYF
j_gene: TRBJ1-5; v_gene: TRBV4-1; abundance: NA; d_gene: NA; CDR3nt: TGCGCCAGCAGCCAAGATAAAACGCCTAATAATCAGCCCCAGCATTTT; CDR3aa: CASSQDKTPNNQPQHF
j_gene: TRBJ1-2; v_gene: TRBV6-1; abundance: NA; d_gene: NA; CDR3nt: TGTGCCAGCAGTGAAGAACCAGTAAACTATGGCTACACCTTC; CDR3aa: CASSEEPVNYGYTF
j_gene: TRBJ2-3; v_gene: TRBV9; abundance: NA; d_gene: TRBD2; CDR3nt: TGTGCCAGCTCTCTCTTAGCGGGAACCTCAGATACGCAGTATTTT; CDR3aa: CASSLLAGTSDTQYF
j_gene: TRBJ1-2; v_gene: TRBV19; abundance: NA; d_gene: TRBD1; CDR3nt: TGTGCCAGTATCACAGGGGGAGGCTACACCTTC; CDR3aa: CASITGGGYTF
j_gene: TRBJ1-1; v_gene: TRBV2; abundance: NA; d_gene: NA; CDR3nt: TGTGCCAGCAGTGAAGCCCGACAGGCGGCTGAAGCTTTCTTT; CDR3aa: CASSEARQAAEAFF
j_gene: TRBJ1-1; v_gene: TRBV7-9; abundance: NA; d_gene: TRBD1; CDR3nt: TGTGCCAGCATCAACAGGGGCCAGGGGAGCACTGAAGCTTTCTTT; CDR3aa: CASINRGQGSTEAFF
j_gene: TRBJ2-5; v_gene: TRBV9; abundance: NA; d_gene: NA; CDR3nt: TGTGCCAGCAGCGTAGATGGGGGGTTACAAGAGACCCAGTACTTC; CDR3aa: CASSVDGGLQETQYF
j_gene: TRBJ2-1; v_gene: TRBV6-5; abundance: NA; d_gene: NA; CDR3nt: TGTGCCAGCAGTTACTCGAATTGGGCGTGGGCCAATGAGCAGTTCTTC; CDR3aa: CASSYSNWAWANEQFF
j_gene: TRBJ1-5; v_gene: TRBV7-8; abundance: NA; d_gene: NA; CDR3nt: TGTGCCAGCAGATCAGGGCCGGATCATAGCAATCAGCCCCAGCATTTT; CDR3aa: CASRSGPDHSNQPQHF
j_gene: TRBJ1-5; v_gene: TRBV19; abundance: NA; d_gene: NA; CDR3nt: TGTGCCAGTCATACGGGAGGTTATCAGCCCCAGCATTTT; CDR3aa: CASHTGGYQPQHF
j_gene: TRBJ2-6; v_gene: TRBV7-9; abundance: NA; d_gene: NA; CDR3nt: TGTGCCAGCAGCTCCCCTCCCTCTGGGGCCAACGTCCTGACTTTC; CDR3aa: CASSSPPSGANVLTF
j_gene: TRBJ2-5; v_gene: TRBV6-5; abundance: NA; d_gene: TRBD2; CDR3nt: TGTGCCAGCAGTCGAAGCGGGAGAGGAGAGACCCAGTACTTC; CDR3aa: CASSRSGRGETQYF
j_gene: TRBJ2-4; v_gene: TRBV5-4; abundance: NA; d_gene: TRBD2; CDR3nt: TGTGCCAGCAGCTCTGGACTAGCGGGGACGGCCCAGTACTTC; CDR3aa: CASSSGLAGTAQYF
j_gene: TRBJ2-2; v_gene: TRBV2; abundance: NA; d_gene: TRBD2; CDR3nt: TGTGCCAGCGCCGGACTAGCGGGAGTCCCCACCGGGGAGCTGTTTTTT; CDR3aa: CASAGLAGVPTGELFF
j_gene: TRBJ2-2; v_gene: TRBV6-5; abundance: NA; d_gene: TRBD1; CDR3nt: TGTGCCACCGGGACAGGGGGAGTTGGGGAGCTGTTTTTT; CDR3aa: CATGTGGVGELFF
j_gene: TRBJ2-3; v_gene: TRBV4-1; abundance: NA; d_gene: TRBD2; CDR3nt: TGCGCCAGCAGCCACGGCGGGGGGAGCACAGATACGCAGTATTTT; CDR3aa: CASSHGGGSTDTQYF
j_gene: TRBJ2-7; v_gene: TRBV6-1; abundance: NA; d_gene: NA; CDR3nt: TGTGCCACGAGGGACATTTTGGGCTCCTACGAGCAGTACTTC; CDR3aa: CATRDILGSYEQYF
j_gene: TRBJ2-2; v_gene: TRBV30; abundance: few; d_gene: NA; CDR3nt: TGTGCCTGGAGTGTCCCTGAGGGAGGCTACGGGGAGCTGTTTTTT; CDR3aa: CAWSVPEGGYGELFF
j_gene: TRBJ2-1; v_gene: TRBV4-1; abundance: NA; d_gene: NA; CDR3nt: TGCGCCAGCAGCCAGACAGCGTCCGTCAATGAGCAGTTCTTC; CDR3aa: CASSQTASVNEQFF
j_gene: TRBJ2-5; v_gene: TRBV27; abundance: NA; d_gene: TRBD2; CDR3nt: TGTGCCAGCAGGTTAGCGGGGGCTGGTGAGACCCAGTACTTC; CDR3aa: CASRLAGAGETQYF
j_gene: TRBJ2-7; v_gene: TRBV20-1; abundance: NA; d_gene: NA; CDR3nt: TGCAGTGCTAGGAGGATAGAGCAGTACTTC; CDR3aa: CSARRIEQYF
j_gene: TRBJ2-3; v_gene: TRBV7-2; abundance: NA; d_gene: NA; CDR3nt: TGTGCCAGCACCCAAAGCACGGGAGATACGCAGTATTTT; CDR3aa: CASTQSTGDTQYF
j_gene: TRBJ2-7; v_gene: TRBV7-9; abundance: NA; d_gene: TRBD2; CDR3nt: TGTTCCAGCAGCTCGAGCGGGAAAAGGTCCTACGAGCAGTACTTC; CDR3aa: CSSSSSGKRSYEQYF
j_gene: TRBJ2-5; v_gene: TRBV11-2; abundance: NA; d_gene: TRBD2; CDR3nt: TGTGCCAGCAGCTTAGGCCTACTAGCGGGAGGGCCTAAAAGCGAGACCCAGTACTTC; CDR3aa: CASSLGLLAGGPKSETQYF
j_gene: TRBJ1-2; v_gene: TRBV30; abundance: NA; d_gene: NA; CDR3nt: TGTGCCTGGAGTGCTCGGCAGGGCGATGGCTACACCTTC; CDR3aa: CAWSARQGDGYTF
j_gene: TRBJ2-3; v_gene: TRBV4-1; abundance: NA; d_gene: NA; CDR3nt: TGCGCCAGCAGCCCCAGACAGAAGTCTGAGTTGGCGCAGTATTTT; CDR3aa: CASSPRQKSELAQYF
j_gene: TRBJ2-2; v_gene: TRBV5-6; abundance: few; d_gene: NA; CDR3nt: TGTGCCAGCAGCTTATACGGGGACACCGGGGAGCTGTTTTTT; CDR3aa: CASSLYGDTGELFF
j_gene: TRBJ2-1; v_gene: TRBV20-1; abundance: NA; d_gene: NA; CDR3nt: TGCAGTGCTTTAAGCGGTGGTGTATGGTTCTTC; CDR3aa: CSALSGGVWFF
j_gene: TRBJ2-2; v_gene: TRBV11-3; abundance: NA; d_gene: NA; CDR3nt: TGTGCCAGCAGCTTAGATAAGTTCGGGATCGACACCGGGGAGCTGTTTTTT; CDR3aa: CASSLDKFGIDTGELFF
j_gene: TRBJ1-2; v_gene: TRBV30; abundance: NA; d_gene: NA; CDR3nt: TGTGCCTGCGAACCCCTCCTCAGGGCAATGGACTATGGCTACACCTTC; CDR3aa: CACEPLLRAMDYGYTF
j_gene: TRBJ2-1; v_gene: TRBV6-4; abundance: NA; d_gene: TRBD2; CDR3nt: TGTGCCAGCAGCAGACTAGCGGGAGGGCCAGTACATGAGCAGTTCTTC; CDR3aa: CASSRLAGGPVHEQFF
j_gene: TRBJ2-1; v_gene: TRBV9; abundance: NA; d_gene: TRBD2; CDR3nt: TGTGCCAGCAGCCCTGCTAAAGTAGCGGGAACGAATGAGCAGTTCTTC; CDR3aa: CASSPAKVAGTNEQFF
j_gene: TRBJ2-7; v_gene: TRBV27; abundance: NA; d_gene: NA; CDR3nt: TGTGCCAGCACTCCCTACGAGCAGTACTTC; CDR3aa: CASTPYEQYF
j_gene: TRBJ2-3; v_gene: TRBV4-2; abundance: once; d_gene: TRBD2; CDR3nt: TGTGCCAGCAGCCCGCTGGGCGGGACTAGCGGGAGTACAGATACGCAGTATTTT; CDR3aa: CASSPLGGTSGSTDTQYF
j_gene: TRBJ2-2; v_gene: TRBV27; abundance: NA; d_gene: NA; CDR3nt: TGTGCCAGCAGTTCTCCCGGGGAGCTGTTTTTT; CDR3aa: CASSSPGELFF
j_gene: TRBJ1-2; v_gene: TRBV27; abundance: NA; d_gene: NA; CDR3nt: TGTGCCAGCAGTGGTGTTAGGGGGAACGTGCATGGCTACACCTTC; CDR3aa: CASSGVRGNVHGYTF
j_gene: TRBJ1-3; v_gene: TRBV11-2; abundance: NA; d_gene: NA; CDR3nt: TGTGCCAGCAGCTTAGAAACGGGGATTGGAAACACCATATATTTT; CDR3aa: CASSLETGIGNTIYF
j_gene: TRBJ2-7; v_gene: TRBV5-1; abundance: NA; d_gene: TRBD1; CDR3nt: TGCGCCAGCAGCTTAGCGGGACAGGGAGGGGTCTACGAGCAGTACTTC; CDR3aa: CASSLAGQGGVYEQYF
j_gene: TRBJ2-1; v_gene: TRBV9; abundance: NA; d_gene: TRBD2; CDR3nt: TGTGCCAGCAGCGTCCTACTAGCGGCCAATTCCTACAATGAGCAGTTCTTC; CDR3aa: CASSVLLAANSYNEQFF